This TCR beta chain was captured in a study of PD-L1 blockade in urothelial cancer. Across the study: A median of approximately 150,000 T cells was found in the blood samples.

V lost 5 bases to trimming and J lost 8 bases; unmatched junction nucleotides: 7. From germline, CDR1 is MDHEN and CDR2 SYDVKM. This CDR3 is 13 amino acids long. What went into each PCR as a spike was synthetic TCR analog templates. The repertoire was sequenced with immunoSEQ multiplex PCR; TCRdb's copy has only in-frame clones and lacks some. Of about 30,000 clones in the sample, roughly 87% were seen once. Time point in this sample: peripheral blood 6 weeks after treatment start. The receptor's source is a man older than 75 with urothelial cancer. The specimen was PBMCs, collected around atezolizumab (anti-PD-L1) treatment. The rearrangement joins TRBV28 to TRBJ1-2, with 8 bases aligning to TRBD1. In nucleotides, the CDR3 is TGTGCCAGCAGTCGACAGGGGACGGGAGGCTACACCTTC. This gives the protein CASSRQGTGGYTF.